In its sample, the clone carrying this T cell receptor (beta chain) was seen a few times. Antigen unknown. The ends were cut back, 4 bases at V and 0 bases at J, with 14 bases in the middle. CDR3 length: 15 residues. Per the germline V gene, CDR1 is SGHRS and CDR2 is YFSETQ. This sample is part of a study of identical twins. Regarding the study as a whole: Zero-insertion results could be subject to partial confounding by invariant MAIT and iNKT cells. The models gave estimates that fell short of the out-of-frame TCR alpha sharing seen in monozygotic twins.

Via MiXCR, TCRdb re-called the 5' RACE reads, giving one row per CDR3 protein. The sample has about 340,000 distinct CDR3 sequences; approximately 9.1% are singletons. The clonotype was recovered from a woman aged 50 to 65 in good health. Input material: naive T cells sorted from blood. The chain couples TRBV5-1 to TRBJ2-7; either TRBD1 or TRBD2 may fit D (5 bases each). As DNA, the CDR3 is TGCGCCAGCAGCGGGTGGGACGGATCCTCCTACGAGCAGTACTTC. Translated: CASSGWDGSSYEQYF. Full variable domain (outside the CDR3, taken from reference TRBV5-1 and TRBJ2-7): KAGVTQTPRYLIKTRGQQVTLSCSPISGHRSVSWYQQTPGQGLQFLFEYFSETQRNKGNFPGRFSGRQFSNSRSEMNVSTLELGDSALYLCASSGWDGSSYEQYFGPGTRLTVT.